Here is one T cell receptor (beta chain) with its context. Its antigen is unidentified. These data come from a study of identical twins. Healthy Caucasians supplied all donations. Germline V gene sequence: CDR1 SGHKS, CDR2 YYEKEE (reference sequence). The V and J ends lost 2 bases and 1 base, in that order; junction bases with no gene match: 5. The CDR3 is 16 residues long. Study-wide results and caveats: Twin pairs' shared out-of-frame alpha sequences were enriched in low generation probability.

TCRdb processed the 5' RACE reads anew with MiXCR; each CDR3 protein has one entry. Counted here are 240,000 or so distinct CDR3 sequences, approximately 7% occurring once; the ten biggest clones make up roughly 3.6%. The same data also contributed to another study, on yellow fever vaccine responses in identical twins.

Sequences were obtained from memory (CD45RO+) T cells sorted from blood. The sequence was obtained from a woman aged 18-29 years in good health. This rearrangement joins TRBV5-5 to TRBJ2-2; 7 positions agree with TRBD2. CDR3 nucleotides: TGTGCCAGCAGCTTTCACCGGGGGGTGAACACCGGGGAGCTGTTTTTT. Protein: CASSFHRGVNTGELFF.